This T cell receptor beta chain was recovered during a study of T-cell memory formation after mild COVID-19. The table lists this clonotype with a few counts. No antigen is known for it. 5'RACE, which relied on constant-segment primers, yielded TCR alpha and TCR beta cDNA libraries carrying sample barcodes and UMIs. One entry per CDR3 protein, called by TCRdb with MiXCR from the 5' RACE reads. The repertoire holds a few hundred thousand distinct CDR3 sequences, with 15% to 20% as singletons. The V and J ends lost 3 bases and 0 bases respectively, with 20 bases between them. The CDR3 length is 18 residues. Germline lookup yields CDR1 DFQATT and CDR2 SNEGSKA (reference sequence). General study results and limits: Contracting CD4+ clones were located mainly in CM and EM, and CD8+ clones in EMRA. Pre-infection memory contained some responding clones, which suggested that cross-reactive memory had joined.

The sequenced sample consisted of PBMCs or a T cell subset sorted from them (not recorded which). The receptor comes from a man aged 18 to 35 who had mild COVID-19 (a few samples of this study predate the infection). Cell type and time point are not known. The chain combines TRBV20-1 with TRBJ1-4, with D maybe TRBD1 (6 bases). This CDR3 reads CSASGAHQEGATNEKLFF. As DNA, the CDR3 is TGCAGTGCTAGCGGGGCGCACCAAGAGGGGGCAACTAATGAAAAACTGTTTTTT.